This paragraph covers one TCR beta chain sequence. This clone showed up just once. It lacks a known antigen. The sample holds no much larger clone one base away, and base qualities are not on file. Using the deep immunoSEQ assay, TCR CDR3 regions were amplified from genomic DNA by multiplex PCR. Extracted genomic DNA from each cell subset was distributed evenly across all wells of several immunoSEQ 96-well plates, and each plate was treated as a replicate. For sorted subsets, around 0.2 ug of genomic DNA, equivalent to some 30,000 T cell genomes, went into each replicate PCR. Purified libraries were measured with a Qubit 3.0 fluorometer, size-checked on a Bioanalyzer 2100, and measured again with the KAPA Library Quantification kit. Every immunoSEQ 96-well plate was sequenced on a dedicated single-read 150-cycle Illumina NextSeq 550 flow cell. In the authors' own workflow: Because the immunoSEQ output held only junctional sequences and lacked quality scores, the filtering could not match the filtering applied to full-length reads. Sequences were annotated with PyIR, a Python wrapper for IgBLAST v1.9, and V/J genes and CDR3 were assigned using IMGT germline references. Reads with weak V/J assignments (E-value above 1e-6), missing CDR3, stop codons, out-of-frame junctions, or ambiguous translated residues were removed. A V3J clonotype was defined by an identical inferred V gene, J gene, and CDR3 amino acid sequence. The percentage overlap between two repertoires was calculated by dividing the number of shared unique clonotypes by the size of the smaller repertoire. Repertoire richness was assessed with RTK rarefaction, the Chao1 estimator, and Recon v2.1 estimates of unobserved clonotypes. For all TCRbeta clonotypes obtained by the gDNA method from a few donors, generation probabilities were computed with OLGA. In TCRdb, the immuneACCESS table is reduced to in-frame sequences with V and J assigned. These tables do not hold every clone; where another copy was compared, an unresolved V gene accounts for under half, and the others remain unexplained. The V and J calls and clone size were taken over from that table, and D and trimming were inferred from the DNA. This sample holds 2,500,000 or so clones; just over 90% were observed only once. Over 0.12% of the sample goes to the ten largest clones.

Germline trimming amounts to 4 bases on V and 7 bases on J, with 6 as the count of junction bases outside the gene matches. Looking up the germline V gene (reference sequence) yields CDR1 SGHNT and CDR2 YYREEE. The CDR3 numbers 14 residues from cysteine through phenylalanine. The retained sequence is limited to the CDR3, 42 bases, with the frame set at the first base. Healthy HIV-negative adults with no recently reported acute infections or vaccinations were included as donors. Only Caucasian adults living in Nashville, Tennessee, USA were represented among the donors. CD4+ T cells were enriched by magnetic negative selection, after which naive cells were positively selected on CD45RA and the negative fraction was taken as the memory subset. Blood was obtained by leukapheresis, after which PBMCs were separated by Ficoll-Histopaque density gradient centrifugation and cryopreserved in liquid nitrogen vapor phase. Purity and quantity of every magnetically sorted T cell population were checked by analytical flow cytometry. From each sorted fraction, genomic DNA was isolated and quantified by UV absorbance on a Nanodrop 2000c.

This sample stems from a study of shared clonotypes between healthy human individuals (dated by TCRdb to 2019 to 2021). With respect to the entire study: The cohort included a few men and a couple of women between 18 and 49 years of age. For each donor, three plates each were used for CD4 naive and CD4 memory, two plates were used for CD8 naive, and one plate was used for CD8 memory. Blood TCR repertoires of about 5 healthy adults were deeply sequenced to estimate repertoire size and the extent of clonotype sharing between individuals. To increase sequencing depth and limit assay-specific biases, TCR repertoire library preparation and sequencing were carried out by different laboratories using diverse techniques. Between about 0.8 and 8.9 billion PBMCs per donor were obtained by leukapheresis.

On the study overall, not on this receptor specifically: Compared with non-shared clonotypes, clonotypes shared by all four sorted-subset donors had higher generation probabilities. Even with the large sequencing depth, rarefaction of the sorted-subset datasets indicated that sequencing was incomplete. Based on pairwise subsampling, the degree of clonotype sharing among donors was expected to be affected by sequencing depth. Because the study included only a small number of donors, the genetic and exposure-history diversity represented was limited. Sampling was restricted to blood, and TCR repertoires in tissue are likely to differ from TCR repertoires in blood. Around 5.4% of naive CD4, 3.5% of naive CD8, approximately 2.2% of memory CD4, and 0.4% of memory CD8 clonotypes were shared across four donors. Larger estimated clonotype richness was generally found for naive subsets than for memory subsets.

The chain employs TRBV5-4 and TRBJ1-4, with 8 middle bases fitting TRBD1. The clonotype was recovered from a man between 18 and 35 years old in good health. Sequences were obtained from naive CD4+ T cells sorted from blood. The cell subset or site label, as the study defines it: CD45RA+ positively selected. The nucleotide sequence reads as follows: TGTGCCAGCAGCCGACAGGGGCTGGGTGAAAAACTGTTTTTT. Its translation reads: CASSRQGLGEKLFF.